The entry below describes one T cell receptor (beta chain). The record originates from a study of PD-1 blockade in classical Hodgkin lymphoma. Each patient experienced a relapse that followed autologous stem cell transplantation, and brentuximab vedotin exposure varied. The CDR3 consists of 13 residues. The germline gives CDR1 SGHDN, CDR2 FVKESK. V lost 1 base to trimming and J lost 7 bases, with 11 bases between them. Generated by immunoSEQ multiplex PCR, the TCRdb table keeps only in-frame clones and is missing some. The data hold fewer than 70,000 clones, with more than 75% observed a single time. The chain uses TRBV14 and TRBJ2-7; D gene uncertain. The origin of this receptor is a human donor with classical Hodgkin lymphoma. The source was peripheral blood mononuclear cells (PBMCs), collected before the second cycle of nivolumab. CDR3 nucleotide sequence: TGTGCCAGCAGCCAAGTCCGGCATAATGAGCAGTACTTC. The encoded protein is CASSQVRHNEQYF.